These T cell receptor beta chains were read from a single sample in a study of blood T cell repertoires in COVID-19. The assay was immunoSEQ multiplex PCR, and TCRdb's table has in-frame clones only and misses some. The sample shows about 110,000 clones, about 88% of them seen only once. Sequencing used peripheral blood. These receptors were collected from a man aged 35 to 55 with acute or convalescent COVID-19. Both conserved end residues are part of each CDR3. The order of the fields is J gene, D gene, V gene, clone size, CDR3 DNA, CDR3 protein. D genes are given only for firm matches. The size of a clone is reported for some rows only, either as once, few or many, or as a class for expanded clones.

>TRBJ2-2|NA|TRBV6-5|NA
TGTGCCAGCAGTTACGAAGCGGATCTCAACACCGGGGAGCTGTTTTTT
CASSYEADLNTGELFF
>TRBJ2-7|TRBD2|TRBV7-2|NA
TGTGCCAGCAGCTTAGATAGACTAGCGGGATCCGAGCAGTACTTC
CASSLDRLAGSEQYF
>TRBJ2-1|NA|TRBV7-9|few
TGTGCCAGCAGCCGGAAAGGTAGCGGAGTCTGGGGAGGAAGCAATGAGCAGTTCTTC
CASSRKGSGVWGGSNEQFF
>TRBJ2-7|TRBD2|TRBV10-3|NA
TGTGCCATCAAGGAGCGGGGGGTTTCCGAGCAGTACTTC
CAIKERGVSEQYF
>TRBJ2-1|TRBD1|TRBV29-1|NA
TGCAGCGTCTTACAGGGGACCGCTCGGAATGAGCAGTTCTTC
CSVLQGTARNEQFF
>TRBJ1-6|NA|TRBV7-9|NA
TGTGCCAGCAGCTTAGGGTCGGGTTTCTATAATTCACCCCTCCACTTT
CASSLGSGFYNSPLHF
>TRBJ1-1|NA|TRBV12-3/TRBV12-4|NA
TGTGCCAGCAGTTTGAGGCAGTACACTGAAGCTTTCTTT
CASSLRQYTEAFF
>TRBJ2-3|NA|TRBV7-2|NA
TGTGCCAGCAGCTTATCGTTAGATACGCAGTATTTT
CASSLSLDTQYF
>TRBJ2-7|NA|TRBV27|NA
TGTGCCAGCAGTTGGGGCTCCGAGCAGTACTTC
CASSWGSEQYF
>TRBJ2-5|NA|TRBV7-8|few
TGTGCCAGCAGCCCTAAGGGGCGAATCCAAGAGACCCAGTACTTC
CASSPKGRIQETQYF
>TRBJ2-3|TRBD2|TRBV7-2|NA
TGTGCCAGCAGCTTAAGCGGGGGGGCCATGGCAGATACGCAGTATTTT
CASSLSGGAMADTQYF
>TRBJ1-6|TRBD1|TRBV10-3|few
TGTGCCATCGCCGACAGGGCTGATTCACCCCTCCACTTT
CAIADRADSPLHF
>TRBJ1-4|TRBD1|TRBV28|NA
TGTGCCAGCAGTTTTATGGGACAGGGGAATGAAAAACTGTTTTTT
CASSFMGQGNEKLFF
>TRBJ2-7|TRBD2|TRBV4-2|NA
TGTGCCAGCAGCCCAAGGACTAGCGGGAGCTTCTCCTACGAGCAGTACTTC
CASSPRTSGSFSYEQYF
>TRBJ1-4|TRBD1|TRBV11-3|NA
TGTGCCAGCAGCTTGGACAGGCCAACTAATGAAAAACTGTTTTTT
CASSLDRPTNEKLFF
>TRBJ2-5|NA|TRBV28|NA
TGTGCCAGCAGTTTCAGAATTCAAGAGACCCAGTACTTC
CASSFRIQETQYF
>TRBJ2-7|TRBD1|TRBV9|NA
TGTGCCAGCAGCGTTTTAGGGACAGGGGCCTACGAGCAGTACTTC
CASSVLGTGAYEQYF
>TRBJ1-6|NA|TRBV10-3|NA
TGTGCCATCAGTGAGGCAGGGTTCGGTTCACCCCTCCACTTT
CAISEAGFGSPLHF
>TRBJ1-1|TRBD1|TRBV6-5|NA
TGTGCCAGCAGCCAGGGGGCTGGGACTGAAGCTTTCTTT
CASSQGAGTEAFF
>TRBJ1-1|TRBD1|TRBV2|NA
TGTGCCAGCAGTGAGCAGGGGGCCGCTACCACTGAAGCTTTCTTT
CASSEQGAATTEAFF
>TRBJ2-3|NA|TRBV11-1|NA
TGTGCCAGCAGCTTAGGCCCTCCTAGAGATACGCAGTATTTT
CASSLGPPRDTQYF
>TRBJ2-7|NA|TRBV6-6|NA
TGTGCCAGCAGCCCCGGCCAGGGTGGGAACTACGAGCAGTACTTC
CASSPGQGGNYEQYF
>TRBJ2-3|NA|TRBV10-3|NA
TGTGCCATCAGTGAGCAGTGGGGGCCCACAGATACGCAGTATTTT
CAISEQWGPTDTQYF
>TRBJ1-1|NA|TRBV10-3|NA
TGTGCCACCAGGGACACGCCGGAGACTGAAGCTTTCTTT
CATRDTPETEAFF
>TRBJ1-1|NA|TRBV5-5|NA
TGTGCCAGCAGCCCGTCGGTCAGGGAGGATACTGAAGCTTTCTTT
CASSPSVREDTEAFF